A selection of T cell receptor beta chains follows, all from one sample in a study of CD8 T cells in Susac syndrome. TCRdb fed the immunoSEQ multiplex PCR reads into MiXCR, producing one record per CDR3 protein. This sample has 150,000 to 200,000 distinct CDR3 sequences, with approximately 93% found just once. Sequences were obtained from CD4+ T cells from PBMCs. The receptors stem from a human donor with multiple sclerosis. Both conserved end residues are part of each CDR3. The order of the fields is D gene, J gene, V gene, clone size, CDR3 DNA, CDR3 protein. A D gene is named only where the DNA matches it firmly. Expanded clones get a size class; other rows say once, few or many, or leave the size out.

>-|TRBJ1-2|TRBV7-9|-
TGTGCCAGCAGCTTAGTTCAGGATGGCTACACCTTC
CASSLVQDGYTF
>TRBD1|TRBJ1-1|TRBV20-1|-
TGCAGTGCTAAACAGGGGATCTACACTGAAGCTTTCTTT
CSAKQGIYTEAFF
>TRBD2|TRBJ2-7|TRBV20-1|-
TGCAGTGCTACCCCTAGCGGGAGGAACTTTGGGTACGAGCAGTACTTC
CSATPSGRNFGYEQYF
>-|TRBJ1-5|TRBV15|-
TGTGCCACCCAGACGGATAGCAATCAGCCCCAGCATTTT
CATQTDSNQPQHF
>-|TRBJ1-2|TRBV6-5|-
TGTGCCAGCACGAGCGGGGGTAACTATGGCTACACCTTC
CASTSGGNYGYTF
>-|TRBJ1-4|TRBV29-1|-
TGCAGCGTTGAAGAGGAGGGAAGTGAAAAACTGTTTTTT
CSVEEEGSEKLFF
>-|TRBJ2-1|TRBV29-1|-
TGCAGCGGTGGGCCTCTCAATGAGCAGTTCTTC
CSGGPLNEQFF
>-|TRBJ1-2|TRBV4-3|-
TGCGCCAGCAGCCAAGATAAGGGCAGGGGTCGTGGCTACACCTTC
CASSQDKGRGRGYTF
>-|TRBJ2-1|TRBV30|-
TGTGCCGCCGGGACCACACACAGTGAGCAGTTCTTC
CAAGTTHSEQFF
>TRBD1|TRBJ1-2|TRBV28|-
TGTGCCAGCAGTTCGACAGGGGAGGGCTACACCTTC
CASSSTGEGYTF
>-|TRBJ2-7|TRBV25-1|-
TGTGCCAGCAGGGGACTGACCTCCTACGAGCAGTACTTC
CASRGLTSYEQYF
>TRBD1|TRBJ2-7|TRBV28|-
TGTGCCAGCAGTCTAGGGACAGGCGCTGGCTACGAGCAGTACTTC
CASSLGTGAGYEQYF
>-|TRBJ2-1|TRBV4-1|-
TGCGCCAGCAGCCAAGTTAGTTGGAACAATGAGCAGTTCTTC
CASSQVSWNNEQFF
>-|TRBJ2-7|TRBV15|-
TGTGCCACCAGCAGAGACACTTACAGCTCCTACGAGCAGTACTTC
CATSRDTYSSYEQYF
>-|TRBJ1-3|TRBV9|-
TGTGCCAGCAGTGAACACTCTGAAAACACCATATATTTT
CASSEHSENTIYF
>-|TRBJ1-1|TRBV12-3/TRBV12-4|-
TGTGCCAGCAACCCTCTAGGACAGACAGAAGCTTTCTTT
CASNPLGQTEAFF
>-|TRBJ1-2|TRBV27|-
TGTGCCAGCAGCCAAACGCGGTTATCGGGCTACACCTTC
CASSQTRLSGYTF
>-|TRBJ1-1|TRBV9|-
TGTGCCAGCAGCGCCGGACAACTCCGGGACACTGAAGCTTTCTTT
CASSAGQLRDTEAFF
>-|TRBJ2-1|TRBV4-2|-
TGTGCCAGCAGCCAAGCGGGAGCCTCCTACAATGAGCAGTTCTTC
CASSQAGASYNEQFF
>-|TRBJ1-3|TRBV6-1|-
TGTGCCAGCCGCGGGGGTAGGAAATACCTTAGCTCTGGAAACACCATATATTTT
CASRGGRKYLSSGNTIYF
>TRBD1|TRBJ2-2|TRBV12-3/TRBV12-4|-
TGTGCCAGTATCCAGGGGGCCGCTACCGGGGAGCTGTTTTTT
CASIQGAATGELFF
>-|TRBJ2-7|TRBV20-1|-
TGCAGTGCTAGGTCTGGGTACGAGCAGTACTTC
CSARSGYEQYF
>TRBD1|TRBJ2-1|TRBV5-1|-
TGCGCCAGCAGCATGGACAGGGTGGCGAATGAGCAGTTCTTC
CASSMDRVANEQFF
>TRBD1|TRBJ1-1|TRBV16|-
TGTGCCAGCAGCCGTGACAGGGTCACTGAAGCTTTCTTT
CASSRDRVTEAFF
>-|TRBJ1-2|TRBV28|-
TGTGCCAGCAGTTTTGAGAATATCCTATGGGGCTACACCTTC
CASSFENILWGYTF
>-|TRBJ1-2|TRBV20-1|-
TGCAGTGCTAGAGATCTGGGCAGGGGTGGCTACACCTTC
CSARDLGRGGYTF
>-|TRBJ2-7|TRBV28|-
TGTGCCAGCAGGAAGACGGATGACGAGCAGTACTTC
CASRKTDDEQYF
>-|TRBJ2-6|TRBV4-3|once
TGCGCCAGCAGCCAAGAGGCGCCCAATGGGGCCAACGTCCTGACTTTC
CASSQEAPNGANVLTF
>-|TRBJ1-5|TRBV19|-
TGTGCCAGTAGACCCCAAGGGCCCTTTCGGCAGCCCCAGCATTTT
CASRPQGPFRQPQHF
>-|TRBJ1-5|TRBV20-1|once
TGCAGTGCTCATGACACCTCCGGAGGGAGCAATCAGCCCCAGCATTTT
CSAHDTSGGSNQPQHF
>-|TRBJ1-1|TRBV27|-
TGTGCCAGTTGGACAGTTTGGAACACTGAAGCTTTCTTT
CASWTVWNTEAFF
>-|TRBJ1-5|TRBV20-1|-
TGCAGTGCTATCGACGGTGATCAGCCCCAGCATTTT
CSAIDGDQPQHF
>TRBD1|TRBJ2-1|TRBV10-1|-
TGCGCCAGCAGTGAGCCCGGACAGGGGAGGAATGAGCAGTTCTTC
CASSEPGQGRNEQFF
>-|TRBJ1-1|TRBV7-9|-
TGTGCCAGCAGCTTAGGGGGGGTGAACACTGAAGCTTTCTTT
CASSLGGVNTEAFF
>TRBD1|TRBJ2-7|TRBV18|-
TGTGCCAGCTCTCAGCCGGGACAGGGGGTCTACGAGCAGTACTTC
CASSQPGQGVYEQYF
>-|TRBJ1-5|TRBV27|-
TGTGCCAGCAGTCTACAGAGCAATCAGCCCCAGCATTTT
CASSLQSNQPQHF
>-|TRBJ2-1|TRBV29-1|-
TGCAGCGTTGTCCGCAACTTCTTAGAGGAGCAGTTCTTC
CSVVRNFLEEQFF
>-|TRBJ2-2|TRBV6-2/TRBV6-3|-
TGTGCCAGCAGTTACCGGTCGTTCGGGTCCGGGGAGCTGTTTTTT
CASSYRSFGSGELFF
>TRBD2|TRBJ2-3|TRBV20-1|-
TGCAGTGCTAGCGACCCTAGCGGGAGTTCAGATACGCAGTATTTT
CSASDPSGSSDTQYF
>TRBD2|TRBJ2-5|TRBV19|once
TGTGCCAGTAGTATTGGGACTAGCAGACAAGAGACCCAGTACTTC
CASSIGTSRQETQYF
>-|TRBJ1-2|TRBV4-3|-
TGCGCCAGCAGCCCCCAGGGTCAGGGTGGCTACACCTTC
CASSPQGQGGYTF
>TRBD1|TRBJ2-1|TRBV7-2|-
TGTGCCAGCGGACCCGGGACAGGGGCCTACAATGAGCAGTTCTTC
CASGPGTGAYNEQFF
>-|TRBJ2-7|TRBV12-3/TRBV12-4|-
TGTGCCAGCAGTTCTACCTACGAGCAGTACTTC
CASSSTYEQYF
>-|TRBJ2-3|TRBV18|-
TGTGCCCCTAAGCGGCGCACAGATACGCAGTATTTT
CAPKRRTDTQYF
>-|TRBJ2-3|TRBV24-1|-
TGTGCCACCAGTGGGGACAGCACAGATACGCAGTATTTT
CATSGDSTDTQYF
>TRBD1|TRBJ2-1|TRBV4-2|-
TGTGCCAGCAGCCAAGCCGGGACAGGGTGGAATGAGCAGTTCTTC
CASSQAGTGWNEQFF
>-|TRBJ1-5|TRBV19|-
TGTGCCAGTAGCACCTCACTCGGACGCGGCAATCAGCCCCAGCATTTT
CASSTSLGRGNQPQHF
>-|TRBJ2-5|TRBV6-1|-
TGTGCCAGCAGGTGGGAGACCCAGTACTTC
CASRWETQYF
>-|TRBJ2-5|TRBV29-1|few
TGCAGCGTTCAACAGGGTCAAGAGACCCAGTACTTC
CSVQQGQETQYF
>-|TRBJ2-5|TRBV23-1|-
TGCGCCAGCAGTCAATCGAGTACCCCAACCCAGTACTTC
CASSQSSTPTQYF
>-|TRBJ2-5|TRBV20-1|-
TGCAGTGCTAGAGAGCTAGGAGAGACCCAGTACTTC
CSARELGETQYF